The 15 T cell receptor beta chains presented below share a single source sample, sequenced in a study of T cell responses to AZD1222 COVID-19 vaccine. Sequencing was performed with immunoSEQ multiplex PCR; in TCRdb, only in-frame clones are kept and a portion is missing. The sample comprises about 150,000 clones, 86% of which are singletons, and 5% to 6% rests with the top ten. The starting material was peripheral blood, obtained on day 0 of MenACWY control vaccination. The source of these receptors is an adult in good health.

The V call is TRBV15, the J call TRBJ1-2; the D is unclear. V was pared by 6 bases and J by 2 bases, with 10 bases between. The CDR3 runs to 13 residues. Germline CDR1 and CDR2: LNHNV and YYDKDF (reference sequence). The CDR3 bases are TGTGCCACCAGTCCCGACGGCAACTATGGCTACACCTTC. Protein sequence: CATSPDGNYGYTF. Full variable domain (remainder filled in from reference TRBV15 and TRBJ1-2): DAMVIQNPRYQVTQFGKPVTLSCSQTLNHNVMYWYQQKSSQAPKLLFHYYDKDFNNEADTPDNFQSRRPNTSFCFLDIRSPGLGDTAMYLCATSPDGNYGYTFGSGTRLTVV.

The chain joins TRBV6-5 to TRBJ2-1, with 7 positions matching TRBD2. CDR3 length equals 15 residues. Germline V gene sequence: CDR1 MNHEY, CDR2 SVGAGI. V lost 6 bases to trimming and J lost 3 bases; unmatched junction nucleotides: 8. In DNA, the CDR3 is TGTGCCAGCAGCCGTTCCGGGACTAACTACAATGAGCAGTTCTTC. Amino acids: CASSRSGTNYNEQFF.

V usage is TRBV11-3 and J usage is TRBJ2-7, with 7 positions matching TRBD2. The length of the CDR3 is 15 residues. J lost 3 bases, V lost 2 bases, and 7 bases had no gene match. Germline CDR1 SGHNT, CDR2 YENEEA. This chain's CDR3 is CASSLFQRGDYEQYF. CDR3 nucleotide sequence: TGTGCCAGCAGCTTATTTCAGCGGGGAGACTACGAGCAGTACTTC.

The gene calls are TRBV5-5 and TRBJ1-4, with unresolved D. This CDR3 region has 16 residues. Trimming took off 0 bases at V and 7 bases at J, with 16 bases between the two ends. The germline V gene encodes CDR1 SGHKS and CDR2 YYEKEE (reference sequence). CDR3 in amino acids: CASSLEEAGISEKLFF. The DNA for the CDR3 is TGTGCCAGCAGCTTGGAAGAAGCGGGAATTTCTGAAAAACTGTTTTTT.

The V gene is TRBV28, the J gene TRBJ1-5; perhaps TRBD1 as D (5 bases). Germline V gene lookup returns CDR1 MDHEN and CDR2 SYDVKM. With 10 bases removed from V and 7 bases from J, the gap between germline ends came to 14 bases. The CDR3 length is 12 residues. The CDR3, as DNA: TGTGCCACCACCTCAGGGTTACAGCCCCAGCATTTT. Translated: CATTSGLQPQHF.

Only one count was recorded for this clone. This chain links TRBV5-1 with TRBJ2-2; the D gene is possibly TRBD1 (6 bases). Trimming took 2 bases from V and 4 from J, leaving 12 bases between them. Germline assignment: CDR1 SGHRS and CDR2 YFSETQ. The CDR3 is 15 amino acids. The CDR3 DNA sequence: TGCGCCAGCAGCTTCCAGACAGGAATCACCGGGGAGCTGTTTTTT. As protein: CASSFQTGITGELFF.

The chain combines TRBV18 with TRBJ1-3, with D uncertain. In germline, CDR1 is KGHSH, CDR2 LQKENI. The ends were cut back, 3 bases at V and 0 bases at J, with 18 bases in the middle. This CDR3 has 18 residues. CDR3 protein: CASSPLSRRPDSGNTIYF. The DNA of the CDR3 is TGTGCCAGCTCACCCCTTTCCCGGCGACCGGACTCTGGAAACACCATATATTTT.

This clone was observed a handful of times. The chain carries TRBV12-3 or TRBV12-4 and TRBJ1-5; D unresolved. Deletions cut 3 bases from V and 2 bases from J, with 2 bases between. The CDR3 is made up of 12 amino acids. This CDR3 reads CASSFRNQPQHF. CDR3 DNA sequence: TGTGCCAGCAGTTTTCGCAATCAGCCCCAGCATTTT.

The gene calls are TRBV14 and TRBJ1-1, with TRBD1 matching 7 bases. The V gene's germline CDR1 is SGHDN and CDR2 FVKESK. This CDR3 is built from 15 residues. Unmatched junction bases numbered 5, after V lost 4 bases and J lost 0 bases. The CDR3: CASSPTTGMNTEAFF. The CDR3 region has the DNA TGTGCCAGCAGCCCTACGACAGGGATGAACACTGAAGCTTTCTTT.

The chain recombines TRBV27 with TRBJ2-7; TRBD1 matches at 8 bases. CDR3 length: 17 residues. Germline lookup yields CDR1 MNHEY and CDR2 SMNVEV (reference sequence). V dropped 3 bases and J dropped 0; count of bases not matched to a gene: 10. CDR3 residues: CASSLTPGQENSYEQYF. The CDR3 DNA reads TGTGCCAGCAGTTTGACCCCGGGACAGGAAAACTCCTACGAGCAGTACTTC.

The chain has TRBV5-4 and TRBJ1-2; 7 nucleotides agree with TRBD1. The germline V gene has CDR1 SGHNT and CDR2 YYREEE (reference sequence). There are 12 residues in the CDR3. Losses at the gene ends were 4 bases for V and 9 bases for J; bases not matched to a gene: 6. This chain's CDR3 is CASSRRDSSYTF. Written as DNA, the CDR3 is TGTGCCAGCAGCCGTCGGGACAGCAGCTACACCTTC.

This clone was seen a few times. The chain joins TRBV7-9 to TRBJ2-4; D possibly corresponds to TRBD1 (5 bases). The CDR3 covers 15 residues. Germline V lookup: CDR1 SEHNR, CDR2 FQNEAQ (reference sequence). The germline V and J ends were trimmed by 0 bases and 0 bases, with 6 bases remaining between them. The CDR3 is CASSLAQGAKNIQYF. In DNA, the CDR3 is TGTGCCAGCAGCTTAGCCCAGGGAGCCAAAAACATTCAGTACTTC.

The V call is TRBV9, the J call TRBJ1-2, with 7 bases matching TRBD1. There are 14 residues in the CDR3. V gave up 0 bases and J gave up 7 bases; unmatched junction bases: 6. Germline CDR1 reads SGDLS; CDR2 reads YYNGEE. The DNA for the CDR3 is TGTGCCAGCAGCGTAGGACAGGGACGTGCTGGCTACACCTTC. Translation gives CASSVGQGRAGYTF.

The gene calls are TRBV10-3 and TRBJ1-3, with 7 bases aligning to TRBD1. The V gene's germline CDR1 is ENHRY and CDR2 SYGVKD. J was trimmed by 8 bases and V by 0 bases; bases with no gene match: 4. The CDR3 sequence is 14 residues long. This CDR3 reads CAISESRTGDTIYF. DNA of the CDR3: TGTGCCATCAGTGAGTCCCGGACAGGAGACACCATATATTTT.

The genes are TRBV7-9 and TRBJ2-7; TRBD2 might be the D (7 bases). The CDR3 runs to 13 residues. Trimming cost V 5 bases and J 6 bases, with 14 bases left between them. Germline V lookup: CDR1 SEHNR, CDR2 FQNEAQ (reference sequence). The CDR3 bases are TGTGCCAGCAGCACCCCGCGGGGGCTCGAGCAGTACTTC. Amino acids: CASSTPRGLEQYF.